Reported below is one T cell receptor beta chain. Its matching antigen is unknown. Using a J-beta primer mix together with a sample-barcoded 5' primer, a second PCR was run for about 6 to 12 cycles. Each single sample gave us at least 2.5 million CDR3-containing paired-end reads. TCRdb re-called the 5' RACE reads through MiXCR, storing one row per CDR3 protein. The data contain 650,000 to 900,000 distinct CDR3 sequences, around 68% of them singletons. Germline CDR1 SGHTA, CDR2 FQGNSA. This CDR3 has 13 residues. Trimming cost V 5 bases and J 3 bases, with 9 bases left between them. The data are from a study of blood T cells in healthy people across ages. The study's findings and limits: Per million T cells, TCR beta diversity dropped roughly linearly as age increased. Compared with aged donors, long-lived donors showed fewer expanded clones, suggesting selection.

Researchers collected 7.5 to 10 milliliters of peripheral blood from every single donor. This TCR came from a man younger than 45 in good health. This rearrangement joins TRBV7-2 to TRBJ2-3, with D unresolved. The sample comprised blood. Here the CDR3 DNA reads TGTGCCAGCAGCCCGCGTAAAACAGATACGCAGTATTTT. This translates into CASSPRKTDTQYF.